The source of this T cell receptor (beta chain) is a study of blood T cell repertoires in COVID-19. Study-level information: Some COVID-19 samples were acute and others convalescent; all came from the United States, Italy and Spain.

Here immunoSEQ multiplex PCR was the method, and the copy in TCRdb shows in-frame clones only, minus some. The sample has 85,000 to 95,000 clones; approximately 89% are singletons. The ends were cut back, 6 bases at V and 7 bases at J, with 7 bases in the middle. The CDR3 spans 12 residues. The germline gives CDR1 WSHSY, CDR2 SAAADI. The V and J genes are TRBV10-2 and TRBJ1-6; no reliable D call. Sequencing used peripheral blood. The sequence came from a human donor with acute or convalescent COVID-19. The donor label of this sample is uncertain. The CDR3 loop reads CASRLPNSPLHF. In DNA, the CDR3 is TGCGCCAGCAGGCTACCGAATTCACCCCTCCACTTT.